This TCR beta chain is from a study of cytomegalovirus exposure and HLA in healthy donors. Study outcomes and limitations: An analysis done earlier found most TCR beta V segments productive about 87% or about 30% of the time. More clonal expansion characterized HLA-associated TCR beta chains than equally common others in a later analysis.

The CDR3 loop spans 11 amino acids. From germline, CDR1 is MRHNA and CDR2 SNTAGT. V lost 6 bases and J 5 bases, leaving 5 bases between the germline ends. The PCR used 60 Vbeta and 13 Jbeta primers. This table comes from immunoSEQ multiplex PCR, and its TCRdb copy is limited to in-frame clones, with some not included. The data show around 150,000 clones, and the top ten clones hold 2.1%. Of note for this clone: What it binds is unknown.

The clonotype comes from a man younger than 45 in good health and CMV-seronegative. This rearrangement joins TRBV6-4 to TRBJ2-1; D is unclear. Sample: PBMCs. CDR3: CASRINNEQFF. Here the CDR3 DNA reads TGTGCCAGCAGAATTAACAATGAGCAGTTCTTC.